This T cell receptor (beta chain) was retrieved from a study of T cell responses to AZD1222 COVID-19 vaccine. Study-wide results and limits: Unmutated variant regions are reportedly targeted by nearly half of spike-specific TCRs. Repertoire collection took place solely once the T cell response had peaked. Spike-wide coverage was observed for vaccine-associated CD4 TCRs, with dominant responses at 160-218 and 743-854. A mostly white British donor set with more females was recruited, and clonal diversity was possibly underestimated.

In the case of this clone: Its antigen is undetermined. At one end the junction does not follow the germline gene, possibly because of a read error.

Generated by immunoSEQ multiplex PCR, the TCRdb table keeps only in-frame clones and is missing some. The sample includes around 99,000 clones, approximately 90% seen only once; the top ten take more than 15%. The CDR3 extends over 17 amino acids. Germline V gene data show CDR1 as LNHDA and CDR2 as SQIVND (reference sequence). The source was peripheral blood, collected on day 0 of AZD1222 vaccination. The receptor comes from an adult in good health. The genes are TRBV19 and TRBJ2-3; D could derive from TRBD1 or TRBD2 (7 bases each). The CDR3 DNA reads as TGTGCCAGTAGTATGTCGTCGCAGGGGGGGAGCAGAGATACGCAGTATTTT. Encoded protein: CASSMSSQGGSRDTQYF.